A selection of T cell receptor beta chains follows, all from one sample in a study of cytomegalovirus exposure and HLA in healthy donors. Only in-frame clones appear in the TCRdb table, and some are missing; sequencing was by immunoSEQ multiplex PCR. The sample gives some 150,000 clones, 75% to 90% of which show up once; less than 3.5% is in the top ten. Sequencing input: PBMCs. The receptors here all came from a woman in her thirties in good health and CMV-seronegative. Both conserved end residues are part of each CDR3. A D gene is named only where the DNA matches it firmly. For some rows the clone size is stated as once, few or many, or as a class when expanded; others skip it.

TRBJ2-5 TRBD1 TRBV7-6 . TGTGCCAGCAGCCCAGGACAGGGCCAAGAGACCCAGTACTTC CASSPGQGQETQYF
TRBJ2-5 . TRBV15 . TGTGCCACCAGCAGAGATTTTCTACAAGAGACCCAGTACTTC CATSRDFLQETQYF
TRBJ2-7 . TRBV4-2 . TGTGCCAGCAGCCAAGAGGGAGGCCCTCCTAACGAGCAGTACTTC CASSQEGGPPNEQYF
TRBJ2-7 TRBD2 TRBV27 once TGTGCCAGCAGTTTATATCCCGCTAGCGGGGGTTACGAGCAGTACTTC CASSLYPASGGYEQYF
TRBJ1-1 TRBD1 TRBV7-3 few TGTGCCAGCAGCCCGAACCCAGGACAGGGTTCTGAAGCTTTCTTT CASSPNPGQGSEAFF
TRBJ2-3 TRBD2 TRBV7-3 . TGTGCCAGCAGCTCACTAGCGTCCGCAGATACGCAGTATTTT CASSSLASADTQYF
TRBJ1-1 . TRBV15 . TGTGCCACCAGCAGAGATCTGAGGTCTCCCACTGAAGCTTTCTTT CATSRDLRSPTEAFF
TRBJ2-1 . TRBV5-4 . TGTGCCAGCAGCTTGGACCCGAGCTCCTACAATGAGCAGTTCTTC CASSLDPSSYNEQFF
TRBJ2-4 . TRBV7-8 . TGTGCCAGCAGCTTAGCGGTGCTTGGACTACCTACACGTTCCCTAGCCAAAAACATTCAGTACTTC CASSLAVLGLPTRSLAKNIQYF
TRBJ1-1 . TRBV30 few TGTGCCTGGAGTGTTATGGGGGGTACTGAAGCTTTCTTT CAWSVMGGTEAFF
TRBJ2-3 . TRBV19 once TGTGCCAGTAGTTCACAGGGGGGGAGAAAATCAGATACGCAGTATTTT CASSSQGGRKSDTQYF